This T cell receptor beta chain was identified in a study of T-cell reconstitution after alpha-beta-depleted transplantation in children. Unique molecular identifiers tagged the TCRbeta library. TCRdb reprocessed the PCR reads via MiXCR and lists one record per CDR3 protein. Of some 500,000 distinct CDR3 sequences listed, approximately 32% are singletons. This clonotype was seen a few times. V shed 6 bases, J shed 6 bases, and the junction held 10 bases outside the gene matches. The CDR3 is made up of 16 amino acids. Germline V gives CDR1 MNHEY, CDR2 SMNVEV (reference sequence). The material sequenced was PBMCs from the stem cell graft donor, taken from the stem cell graft. The rearrangement links TRBV27 to TRBJ1-5; TRBD1 agrees at 11 bases. The TCR sequence derives from a human donor who donated a stem cell graft to a child with aplastic anemia. CDR3 nucleotides: TGTGCCAGCAGGAAGTCCGGGACAGGGGGTCTTCAGCCCCAGCATTTT. The encoded protein is CASRKSGTGGLQPQHF.